The 7 T cell receptor beta chains in this list originate from one sample, sequenced in a study of OX40 agonist ivuxolimab in advanced cancers. The table came from immunoSEQ multiplex PCR; TCRdb's copy has only in-frame clones and leaves some out. Among about 68,000 clones listed, about 89% were seen once. The sequencing used CD4+ or CD8+ T cells sorted from blood, collected in a trial of the OX40 agonist ivuxolimab. These receptors were collected from an adult with an advanced solid tumor such as melanoma, head and neck, liver or kidney cancer.

The CDR3 region has the DNA TGTGCCAGCTGTAGTGGAGGGACCGCCTACGAGCAGTACTTC. It yields the protein CASCSGGTAYEQYF. The J gene is TRBJ2-7, the V gene TRBV7-2; tentative D call: TRBD2 (6 bases). Per the germline V gene, CDR1 is SGHTA and CDR2 is FQGNSA. CDR3 length equals 14 residues. V was trimmed by 8 bases and J by 2 bases, leaving 16 bases between them.

The rearrangement uses TRBV6-6 and TRBJ2-1; D possibly corresponds to TRBD2 (5 bases). V was pared by 6 bases and J by 2 bases, with 14 bases between. The CDR3 has 15 amino acids. Germline V lookup: CDR1 MNHNY, CDR2 SVGAGI (reference sequence). For the CDR3, the DNA is TGTGCCAGCAGCGGTACTAGGGAAACCTACAATGAGCAGTTCTTC. Its translation: CASSGTRETYNEQFF.

In its sample, this clone was seen once. V usage is TRBV27 and J usage is TRBJ1-4; a weak D match, TRBD1 (5 bases). Trimming shortened V by 10 bases and J by 2 bases, and 23 bases separated the two germline ends. CDR3 length: 17 residues. Germline CDR1 reads MNHEY; CDR2 reads SMNVEV (reference sequence). This chain's CDR3 is CATSSGRGAFTNEKLFF. In DNA form, the CDR3 reads TGTGCCACCAGCTCTGGGAGGGGCGCATTTACTAATGAAAAACTGTTTTTT. The entire variable domain, with the rest obtained from reference TRBV27 and TRBJ1-4, is as follows: EAQVTQNPRYLITVTGKKLTVTCSQNMNHEYMSWYRQDPGLGLRQIYYSMNVEVTDKGDVPEGYKVSRKEKRNFPLILESPSPNQTSLYFCATSSGRGAFTNEKLFFGSGTQLSVL.

The V and J genes are TRBV9 and TRBJ1-3; possibly TRBD1 for D (5 bases). With 0 bases removed from V and 4 bases from J, the gap between germline ends came to 8 bases. The CDR3 is made up of 14 amino acids. The germline V gene encodes CDR1 SGDLS and CDR2 YYNGEE. This CDR3 reads CASSVAGNGNTIYF. The CDR3 region has the DNA TGTGCCAGCAGCGTAGCAGGGAACGGAAACACCATATATTTT.

This chain joins TRBV5-1 and TRBJ2-3; D is perhaps TRBD1 (6 bases). The CDR3 sequence is 14 residues long. V lost 7 bases, J lost 4 bases, and 16 bases lay in between. The germline V gene has CDR1 SGHRS and CDR2 YFSETQ. This CDR3 reads CASGEQQGADTQYF. CDR3 coding DNA: TGCGCCAGCGGCGAACAACAGGGCGCAGATACGCAGTATTTT. Combining the CDR3 with reference TRBV5-1 and TRBJ2-3 gives the whole variable domain KAGVTQTPRYLIKTRGQQVTLSCSPISGHRSVSWYQQTPGQGLQFLFEYFSETQRNKGNFPGRFSGRQFSNSRSEMNVSTLELGDSALYLCASGEQQGADTQYFGPGTRLTVL.

This clone was observed a single time. The rearrangement joins TRBV7-2 to TRBJ2-3; TRBD2 matches at 10 bases. Looked up from germline, CDR1 is SGHTA and CDR2 is FQGNSA. After removal of 5 bases from V and 4 bases from J, the junction contained 12 bases not matched to a gene. The CDR3 covers 17 residues. The CDR3: CASSPPTSGWGSDTQYF. The CDR3 DNA reads TGTGCCAGCAGCCCGCCGACTAGCGGGTGGGGCTCAGATACGCAGTATTTT.

The chain uses TRBV19 and TRBJ2-7, with 9 bases that match TRBD2. With 3 bases clipped from V and 3 bases from J, the junction kept 6 bases outside the gene matches. Germline CDR1 is LNHDA and CDR2 is SQIVND (reference sequence). CDR3 length equals 15 residues. CDR3 residues: CASSMRDSGSYEQYF. DNA of the CDR3: TGTGCCAGTAGTATGCGGGATAGCGGGAGCTACGAGCAGTACTTC.